The 10 T cell receptor beta chains presented below share a single source sample, sequenced in a study of shared clonotypes between healthy human individuals. Some clones are missing from TCRdb's copy, which holds only in-frame ones; the method was immunoSEQ multiplex PCR. This table holds about 2.3 million clones, 92% found once. Specimen: naive CD4+ T cells from PBMCs. The sample's subset: CD45RA+ positively selected. These receptors were collected from a man in his late teens or twenties in good health. Some clones in this sample may be carry-over from other donors' samples.

The chain joins TRBV5-1 to TRBJ2-2; 7 nucleotides match TRBD2. Per the germline V gene, CDR1 is SGHRS and CDR2 is YFSETQ. The CDR3 is 16 residues long. After removal of 0 bases from V and 6 bases from J, the junction contained 8 bases not matched to a gene. This CDR3 reads CASSLAVRELPGELFF. CDR3 sequence (DNA): TGCGCCAGCAGCTTGGCAGTGCGGGAGCTACCCGGGGAGCTGTTTTTT.

The chain uses TRBV7-6 and TRBJ1-2; tentative D call: TRBD1 (5 bases). Germline V lookup: CDR1 SGHVS, CDR2 FNYEAQ. CDR3 size: 13 residues. With 5 bases removed from V and 5 bases from J, the gap between germline ends came to 12 bases. This CDR3 reads CASSPGTAYGYTF. The DNA for the CDR3 is TGTGCCAGCAGCCCCGGGACGGCATATGGCTACACCTTC.

The CDR3, as DNA: TGTGCCAGCAGCCTCCTTGGTAGCGCAGTTTACAATGAGCAGTTCTTC. Its protein is CASSLLGSAVYNEQFF. The chain links TRBV28 to TRBJ2-1; D is perhaps TRBD2 (5 bases). The ends were cut back, 6 bases at V and 4 bases at J, with 19 bases in the middle. There are 16 residues in the CDR3. In germline, CDR1 is MDHEN, CDR2 SYDVKM.

The chain uses TRBV28 and TRBJ2-7; no clear D gene. Germline V gives CDR1 MDHEN, CDR2 SYDVKM. This CDR3 is 14 amino acids long. V was trimmed by 5 bases and J by 3 bases, leaving 14 bases between them. The CDR3 reads CASSTPLELYEQYF. For the CDR3, the DNA is TGTGCCAGCAGTACCCCCCTTGAACTCTACGAGCAGTACTTC. The entire variable domain, with the rest obtained from reference TRBV28 and TRBJ2-7, is as follows: DVKVTQSSRYLVKRTGEKVFLECVQDMDHENMFWYRQDPGLGLRLIYFSYDVKMKEKGDIPEGYSVSREKKERFSLILESASTNQTSMYLCASSTPLELYEQYFGPGTRLTVT.

This chain links TRBV6-5 with TRBJ1-1; D is unclear. CDR1 and CDR2 (germline): MNHEY, SVGAGI. Trimming took off 7 bases at V and 7 bases at J, with 4 bases between the two ends. This CDR3 is 9 amino acids long. The CDR3, as DNA: TGTGCCAGCAAGTTTGAAGCTTTCTTT. Translation gives CASKFEAFF.

This chain links TRBV28 with TRBJ2-3, with 10 nucleotides matching TRBD2. Germline loops: CDR1 MDHEN, CDR2 SYDVKM. Germline trimming cut 6 bases from V and 4 bases from J; bases unmatched to any gene: 7. The CDR3 length is 15 residues. CDR3 loop: CASREREGPPDTQYF. In DNA form, the CDR3 reads TGTGCCAGCAGGGAGCGGGAGGGCCCGCCAGATACGCAGTATTTT.

V and J are TRBV28 and TRBJ2-5, with no clear D. V shed 6 bases and J shed 5 bases, with 16 bases lying between them. Germline CDR1 MDHEN, CDR2 SYDVKM. This CDR3 has 14 residues. In nucleotides, the CDR3 is TGTGCCAGCAGCCCCGGGCCCGGATGGGAGACCCAGTACTTC. Protein sequence: CASSPGPGWETQYF.

Worth noting for this clone: This sample includes further DNA sequences coding for the same CDR3. CDR3 loop: CASSLGQPNTEAFF. CDR3 nucleotides: TGTGCCAGCAGCCTGGGACAGCCGAACACTGAAGCTTTCTTT. The chain is built from TRBV5-5 and TRBJ1-1, with TRBD1 identical over 7 bases. The V gene's germline CDR1 is SGHKS and CDR2 YYEKEE (reference sequence). V gave up 4 bases and J gave up 1 base; unmatched junction bases: 4. The length of the CDR3 is 14 residues.

This rearrangement joins TRBV9 to TRBJ2-6, with D possibly TRBD2 on 6 matching bases. This CDR3 has 17 amino acids. Germline V lookup: CDR1 SGDLS, CDR2 YYNGEE. The V gene lost 0 bases and the J gene lost 4 bases, with 14 bases spanning the gap. The DNA for the CDR3 is TGTGCCAGCAGCGTAGCCGTGGGGGGTTTAGGGGCCAACGTCCTGACTTTC. This codes for CASSVAVGGLGANVLTF.

The rearrangement links TRBV7-2 to TRBJ2-1, with 10 bases matching TRBD2. Germline V CDR1 and CDR2: SGHTA, FQGNSA. V dropped 5 bases and J dropped 9; count of bases not matched to a gene: 13. The CDR3 loop spans 16 amino acids. CDR3: CASSPPSGRAFGEQFF. The CDR3 DNA sequence: TGTGCCAGCAGCCCCCCTAGCGGGAGAGCTTTTGGTGAGCAGTTCTTC.